This T cell receptor beta chain stems from a study of CXCR3-negative and CXCR3-positive naive CD8 T cells (dated by TCRdb to about 2019). General notes on the study: About 135 million TRB reads were obtained in total, roughly 1.5 +/- 0.3 million reads per library. Diversity and physicochemical repertoire analyses were performed on 11 donors pooled from two independent experiments. For the TRBV-TRBJ cluster analysis, the naive subsets came from 5 donors, while the memory cells came from 3 donors. Study-wide findings and limitations: Comparably high repertoire diversity was found in both naive subsets, whereas much lower repertoire diversity was found in memory CD8+ T cells. Similar TRBV-TRBJ usage was shown by naive CXCR3-negative and CXCR3-positive cells from the same donor, whereas distinct patterns were shown by memory cells. Compared with CXCR3-negative naive cells, CXCR3-positive naive cells had TRB CDR3s with higher hydrophobicity (lower Kidera factor 4), lower energy, and higher strength and volume indices. Freshly isolated PBMCs were used for most assays because CXCR3 expression partially decreased after cryopreservation. Surface CD5, linked to self-reactivity in mice, was comparable between naive subsets; TCR interaction strength was therefore also inferred from TRB CDR3 physicochemical properties.

CDR1 MDHEN and CDR2 SYDVKM were looked up in the germline V gene. The CDR3 holds 14 amino acids from the cysteine to the phenylalanine. The DNA sequence is not available. Each CD8+ T cell subset was flow-sorted in triplicate, and 300,000 cells per subset were placed directly into RLT lysis buffer. Naive CD8+ T cells were defined stringently as CD45RO-CCR7+CD27+CD95- to exclude memory contaminants. Standard density gradient centrifugation was used to isolate peripheral blood mononuclear cells from buffy coats. Naive CXCR3-negative and CXCR3-positive CD8+ T cells were flow-sorted using a FACSAria III. An RNeasy Mini Kit was used to extract total RNA from the sorted cells. The sequencer listed for this sample is NextSeq 550. The Human TCR Profiling Kit (MiLaboratory) was used to make UMI-labeled 5' RACE TRB cDNA libraries. cDNA synthesis used the entire amount of extracted RNA, and PCR amplification then used the entire amount of cDNA produced. Libraries were prepared in parallel with an identical number of PCR cycles. The authors' pipeline ran thus. With a requirement of at least two reads per UMI, MIGEC and MiXCR extracted about 50,000 +/- 10,000 unique UMI-labeled TRB cDNA molecules per library. On average, approximately 40,000 +/- 10,000 functional in-frame TRB CDR3 nucleotide clonotypes lacking stop codons were found per library. After downsampling to 5000 UMI-labeled TRB molecules per sample, diversity metrics such as normalized Shannon-Wiener and Chao1 were calculated in VDJtools. VDJtools was used to calculate clonotype-size-weighted physicochemical properties of the central five CDR3 residues, namely interaction energy, strength, volume and Kidera factor 4. One entry per CDR3 protein sequence results from the TCRdb reprocessing of the reads, with DNA left out. In this record, the V and J calls reflect TCRdb's handling and not the investigators' own analysis. The sample table includes some 150,000 distinct CDR3 sequences. Around 0.3% of the sample is held by the ten biggest clonotypes.

Comments on this clonotype: Its specific antigen is unknown.

The chain is made from TRBV28 and TRBJ1-4. The sequencing input was naive CXCR3+ CD8+ T cells from blood. The cell subset or site label of this sample denotes: CD45RO-CCR7+CD27+CD95- naive CD8+ T cells expressing CXCR3 (TNR3+). The sequence was collected from a human donor in good health. Some clones in this sample may be carry-over from other donors' samples. The CDR3 protein sequence reads: CASSYWDSNEKLFF.